This record concerns one T cell receptor beta chain sequence. This sample was taken from a study of blood T cell repertoires in COVID-19. Turning to the study itself: The origin of the acute and convalescent COVID-19 samples was the United States, Italy and Spain. Sources were T cells, B-cell-depleted T cells, or PBMCs; the material itself was cDNA or gDNA.

Some clones are missing from TCRdb's copy, which holds only in-frame ones; the method was immunoSEQ multiplex PCR. The sample shows more than 200,000 clones, roughly 82% of them seen only once. The CDR3 is 13 residues long. V lost 6 bases and J lost 8, with 15 bases in between. In germline, CDR1 is SGHNT, CDR2 YENEEA. Sequenced: peripheral blood. The chain links TRBV11-3 to TRBJ2-3; D uncertain. The clonotype comes from a woman of 80 years or more with active or convalescent COVID-19. This CDR3 reads CASSRFDVGTQYF. CDR3 coding DNA: TGTGCCAGCAGTCGGTTCGATGTTGGTACGCAGTATTTT.